Listed here are 19 T cell receptor beta chains from one sample, sequenced in a study of preoperative IRX-2 immunotherapy in early breast cancer. Sequenced by immunoSEQ multiplex PCR; TCRdb stores in-frame clones only, minus some. The top ten hold 1% to 1.5% of the sample, which has about 42,000 clones, roughly 80% seen once. Treatment of the sample: preoperative locoregional IRX-2 cytokine immunotherapy. Sequenced here: tumor tissue, sampled after IRX-2 immunotherapy. These receptors were obtained from a human donor with breast cancer.

J is TRBJ2-7 and V is TRBV6-8; D is perhaps TRBD1 or TRBD2 (5 bases each). CDR1 and CDR2 from the germline V gene are MNHGY and SAAAGT. The ends were cut back, 5 bases at V and 1 base at J, with 12 bases in the middle. This CDR3 has 14 amino acids. The CDR3 spells CASSNRDQSYEQYF. The CDR3 DNA reads as TGTGCCAGCAGTAACCGGGACCAATCCTACGAGCAGTACTTC.

This chain's CDR3 is CASSIKAMNTEAFF. Written as DNA, the CDR3 is TGTGCCAGTAGTATCAAGGCGATGAACACTGAAGCTTTCTTT. The J gene is TRBJ1-1, the V gene TRBV19; unclear D gene. The V and J ends lost 3 bases and 0 bases respectively, with 8 bases between them. Germline V gene sequence: CDR1 LNHDA, CDR2 SQIVND (reference sequence). This CDR3 spans 14 amino acids.

The chain carries TRBV15 and TRBJ1-6, with 8 bases lining up with TRBD1. Germline-derived CDR1 and CDR2 are LNHNV and YYDKDF (reference sequence). The CDR3 loop spans 16 amino acids. V lost 2 bases, J lost 7 bases, and 7 bases stayed unmatched. As DNA, the CDR3 is TGTGCCACCAGCAGACCCCAGGGGGCAAACAATTCACCCCTCCACTTT. Protein: CATSRPQGANNSPLHF.

V gene TRBV29-1 combines with J gene TRBJ2-7; D may be TRBD1 or TRBD2 (5 bases each). V was clipped by 4 bases and J by 0 bases, with 7 bases between them. Looked up from germline, CDR1 is SQVTM and CDR2 is ANQGSEA. The CDR3 contains 12 residues. CDR3 in DNA: TGCAGCGTTGTAGGGACCTCCTACGAGCAGTACTTC. Translated: CSVVGTSYEQYF.

The chain links TRBV19 to TRBJ2-5, with D uncertain. The CDR3 extends over 12 amino acids. V lost 1 base to trimming and J lost 5 bases, with 5 bases between them. Germline V gene sequence: CDR1 LNHDA, CDR2 SQIVND (reference sequence). The CDR3 nucleotides read TGTGCCAGTAGTATAGTCCCGGAGACCCAGTACTTC. This sequence encodes CASSIVPETQYF.

The chain employs TRBV19 and TRBJ2-7; 9 bases line up with TRBD2. J was trimmed by 4 bases and V by 0 bases; bases with no gene match: 7. CDR1 is LNHDA and CDR2 is SQIVND in the germline V gene (reference sequence). The CDR3 is 16 residues long. CDR3 nucleotide sequence: TGTGCCAGTAGTATAGACGGAGCGGGAGGCCGATACGAGCAGTACTTC. Translated, it gives CASSIDGAGGRYEQYF.

The chain is built from TRBV19 and TRBJ2-5, with TRBD2 matching over 12 bases. Germline CDR1 is LNHDA and CDR2 is SQIVND (reference sequence). Trimming removed 7 bases from V and 5 bases from J; junction bases left unmatched: 5. There are 14 residues in the CDR3. CDR3 protein: CASILAGGRETQYF. The CDR3 coding sequence is TGTGCCAGTATCCTAGCGGGGGGGAGGGAGACCCAGTACTTC.

The rearrangement uses TRBV5-1 and TRBJ2-3, with D perhaps matching TRBD1 or TRBD2 (5 bases each). Germline V lookup: CDR1 SGHRS, CDR2 YFSETQ. CDR3 length equals 15 residues. V was clipped by 1 base and J by 5 bases, with 14 bases between them. The CDR3 reads CASSLMGVARDTQYF. The CDR3 nucleotides read TGCGCCAGCAGCTTGATGGGGGTGGCTAGAGATACGCAGTATTTT.

The V gene is TRBV6-1, the J gene TRBJ1-5; no clear D. Germline loops: CDR1 MNHNS, CDR2 SASEGT. V lost 0 bases to trimming and J lost 9 bases, with 12 bases between them. The CDR3 is 14 residues long. The chain's CDR3 is CASSEAASYGPQHF. The CDR3 DNA reads TGTGCCAGCAGTGAAGCGGCTTCTTATGGGCCCCAGCATTTT.

V is TRBV15 and J is TRBJ1-4; TRBD1 might be the D (5 bases). Between the trimmed V and J ends, which lost 2 bases and 3 bases, there was a span of 10 bases. Germline CDR1 LNHNV, CDR2 YYDKDF (reference sequence). CDR3 length: 15 amino acids. Written as DNA, the CDR3 is TGTGCCACCAGCAGATCCCGGGACCCTAATGAAAAACTGTTTTTT. Its protein product is CATSRSRDPNEKLFF.

The gene calls are TRBV6-8 and TRBJ2-1; possibly TRBD2 for D (6 bases). V was clipped by 2 bases and J by 12 bases, with 17 bases between them. Germline assignment: CDR1 MNHGY and CDR2 SAAAGT. CDR3 size: 14 residues. CDR3 residues: CASSYGGLANRQFF. In DNA form, the CDR3 reads TGTGCCAGCAGTTACGGCGGGCTAGCGAACCGGCAGTTCTTC.

V is TRBV1 and J is TRBJ2-2; the table's D call of TRBD2 was not tested on the DNA. TRBV1 is given as a pseudogene. The CDR3 length is 21 residues. Written as DNA, the CDR3 is TGCACCAGCAGCCAACGTCACCTTGGACTAGCGGGGGCCGCGGGCACCGGGGAGCTGTTTTTT. Amino acids: CTSSQRHLGLAGAAGTGELFF.

The chain uses TRBV7-6 and TRBJ2-7; TRBD1 agrees at 10 bases. The J segment lost 1 base and the V segment lost 6 bases, leaving 3 bases of the junction unmatched. The CDR3 covers 14 residues. From germline, CDR1 is SGHVS and CDR2 FNYEAQ. The CDR3 nucleotides are TGTGCCAGCAGTTCGGGACAGGGGTCCTACGAGCAGTACTTC. Protein: CASSSGQGSYEQYF.

The V and J genes are TRBV5-1 and TRBJ2-6; 7 nucleotides match TRBD1. The CDR3 length is 14 residues. The V gene's germline CDR1 is SGHRS and CDR2 YFSETQ. J lost 13 bases, V lost 3 bases, and 10 bases had no gene match. CDR3 nucleotides: TGCGCCAGCAGCTCGGACAGGAAAGATCCAGTCCTGACTTTC. This sequence encodes CASSSDRKDPVLTF.

This clone was found a few times. This chain connects TRBV6-8 to TRBJ1-4, with D tentatively TRBD1 (5 bases). Germline loops: CDR1 MNHGY, CDR2 SAAAGT. V shed 4 bases and J shed 7 bases, with 16 bases lying between them. The CDR3 has 15 amino acids. The chain's CDR3 is CASSSGSSRGEKLFF. For the CDR3, the DNA is TGTGCCAGCAGTTCAGGGTCCTCGAGGGGTGAAAAACTGTTTTTT.

The chain combines TRBV5-1 with TRBJ2-1; no clear D. The V end was cut by 6 bases, the J end by 0 bases, with 13 bases between. The CDR3 extends over 15 amino acids. Germline assignment: CDR1 SGHRS and CDR2 YFSETQ. CDR3 bases: TGCGCCAGCATCAAGGACCCTAGCTCCTACAATGAGCAGTTCTTC. Protein: CASIKDPSSYNEQFF.

The genes are TRBV9 and TRBJ2-3; the D is unclear. Deletions cut 0 bases from V and 6 bases from J, with 8 bases between. The CDR3 has 13 amino acids. Germline V gene lookup returns CDR1 SGDLS and CDR2 YYNGEE. In nucleotides, the CDR3 is TGTGCCAGCAGCGTAGGGAATGGGGATACGCAGTATTTT. It encodes CASSVGNGDTQYF.

This clone was detected once. DNA of the CDR3: TGCAGCGCGGACAGGGGTACCATGAACACTGAAGCTTTCTTT. It is translated as CSADRGTMNTEAFF. The chain uses TRBV29-1 and TRBJ1-1, with 9 bases fitting TRBD1. Germline CDR1 reads SQVTM; CDR2 reads ANQGSEA. CDR3 size: 14 residues. V was clipped by 7 bases and J by 0 bases; unmatched bases: 6. Together with reference TRBV29-1 and TRBJ1-1, the CDR3 gives the full variable domain: SAVISQKPSRDICQRGTSLTIQCQVDSQVTMMFWYRQQPGQSLTLIATANQGSEATYESGFVIDKFPISRPNLTFSTLTVSNMSPEDSSIYLCSADRGTMNTEAFFGQGTRLTVV.

The V gene is TRBV22-1, the J gene TRBJ2-1; the table names TRBD2, a call not compared with the DNA. TRBV22-1 is a pseudogene. This CDR3 spans 16 amino acids. CDR3 nucleotide sequence: TGTGCCAGCAGCTCTCCGAGCGGGGTGGGTCTGAATGAGCAGTTCTTC. This translates into CASSSPSGVGLNEQFF.